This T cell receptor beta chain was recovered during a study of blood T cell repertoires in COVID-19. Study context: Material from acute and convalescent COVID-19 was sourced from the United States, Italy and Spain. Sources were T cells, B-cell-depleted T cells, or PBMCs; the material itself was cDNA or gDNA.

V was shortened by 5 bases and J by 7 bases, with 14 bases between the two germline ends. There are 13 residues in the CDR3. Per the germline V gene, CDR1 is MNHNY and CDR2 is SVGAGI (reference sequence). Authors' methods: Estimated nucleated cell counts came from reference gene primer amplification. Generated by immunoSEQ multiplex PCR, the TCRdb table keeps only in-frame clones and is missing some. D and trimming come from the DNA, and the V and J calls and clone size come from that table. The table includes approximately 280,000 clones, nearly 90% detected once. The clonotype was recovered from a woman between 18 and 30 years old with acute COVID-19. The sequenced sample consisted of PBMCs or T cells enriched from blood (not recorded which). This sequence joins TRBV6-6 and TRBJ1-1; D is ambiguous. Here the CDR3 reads CASSTPGSGEAFF. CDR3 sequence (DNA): TGTGCCAGCAGTACCCCGGGGTCGGGTGAAGCTTTCTTT.